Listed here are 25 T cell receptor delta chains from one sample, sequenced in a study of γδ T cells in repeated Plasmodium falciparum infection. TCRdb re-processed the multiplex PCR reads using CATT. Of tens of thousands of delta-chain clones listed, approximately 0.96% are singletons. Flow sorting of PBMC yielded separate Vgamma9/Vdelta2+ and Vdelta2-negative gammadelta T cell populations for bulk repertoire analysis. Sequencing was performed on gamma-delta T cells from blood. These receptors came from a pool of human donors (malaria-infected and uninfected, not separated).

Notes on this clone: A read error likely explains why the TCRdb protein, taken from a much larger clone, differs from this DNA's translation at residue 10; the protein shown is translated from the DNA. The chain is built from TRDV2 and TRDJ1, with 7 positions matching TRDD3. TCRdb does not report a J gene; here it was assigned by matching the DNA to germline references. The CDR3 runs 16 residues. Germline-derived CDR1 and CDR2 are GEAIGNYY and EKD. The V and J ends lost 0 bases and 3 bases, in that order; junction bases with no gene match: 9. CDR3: CACDTVEGDAPDKLIF. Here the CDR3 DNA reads TGTGCCTGTGACACCGTAGAGGGGGATGCGCCCGATAAACTCATCTTT.

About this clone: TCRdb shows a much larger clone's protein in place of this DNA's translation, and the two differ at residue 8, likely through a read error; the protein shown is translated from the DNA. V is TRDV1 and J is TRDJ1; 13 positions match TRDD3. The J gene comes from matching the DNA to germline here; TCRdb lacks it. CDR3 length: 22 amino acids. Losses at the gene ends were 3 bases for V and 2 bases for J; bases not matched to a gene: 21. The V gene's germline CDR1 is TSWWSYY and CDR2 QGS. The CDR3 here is CALGDLIFQLLLGDTGTDKLIF. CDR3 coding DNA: TGTGCTCTTGGGGACCTTATCTTTCAACTTCTACTGGGGGATACGGGGACCGATAAACTCATCTTT.

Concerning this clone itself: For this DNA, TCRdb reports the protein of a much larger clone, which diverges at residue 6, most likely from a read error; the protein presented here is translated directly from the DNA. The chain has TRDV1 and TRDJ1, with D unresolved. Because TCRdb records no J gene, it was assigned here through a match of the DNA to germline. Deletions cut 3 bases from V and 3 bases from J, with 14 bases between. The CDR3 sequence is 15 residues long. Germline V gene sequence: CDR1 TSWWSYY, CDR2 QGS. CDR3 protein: CALGDLRRRPDKLIF. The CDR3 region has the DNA TGTGCTCTTGGGGATCTGCGAAGACGCCCCGATAAACTCATCTTT.

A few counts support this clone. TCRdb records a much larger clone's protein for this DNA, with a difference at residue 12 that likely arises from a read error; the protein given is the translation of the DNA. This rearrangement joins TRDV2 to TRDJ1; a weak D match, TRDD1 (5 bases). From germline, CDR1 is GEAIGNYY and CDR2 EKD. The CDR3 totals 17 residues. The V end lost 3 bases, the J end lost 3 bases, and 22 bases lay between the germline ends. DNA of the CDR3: TGTGCCTGTGACGAAATTAATCCCCAACTCCACCCCGATAAACTCATCTTT. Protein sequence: CACDEINPQLHPDKLIF.

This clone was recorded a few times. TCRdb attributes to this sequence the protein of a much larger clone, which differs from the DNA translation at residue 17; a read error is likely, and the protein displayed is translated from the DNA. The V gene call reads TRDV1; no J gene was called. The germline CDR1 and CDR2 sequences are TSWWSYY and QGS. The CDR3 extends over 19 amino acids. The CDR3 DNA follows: TGTGCTCTTGGGGAAGGACGACAAGCGACGAAAGGGGAGTCCGATAAATTCATCTTT. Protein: CALGEGRQATKGESDKFIF.

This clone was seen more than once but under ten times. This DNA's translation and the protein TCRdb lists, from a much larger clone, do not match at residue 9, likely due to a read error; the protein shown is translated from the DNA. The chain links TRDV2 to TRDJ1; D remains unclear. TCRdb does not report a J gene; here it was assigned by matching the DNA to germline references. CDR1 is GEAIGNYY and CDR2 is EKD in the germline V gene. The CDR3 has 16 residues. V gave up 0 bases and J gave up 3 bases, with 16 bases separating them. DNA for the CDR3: TGTGCCTGTGACACCGGAATAAGGGAGAACTCCGATAAACTCATCTTT. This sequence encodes CACDTGIRENSDKLIF.

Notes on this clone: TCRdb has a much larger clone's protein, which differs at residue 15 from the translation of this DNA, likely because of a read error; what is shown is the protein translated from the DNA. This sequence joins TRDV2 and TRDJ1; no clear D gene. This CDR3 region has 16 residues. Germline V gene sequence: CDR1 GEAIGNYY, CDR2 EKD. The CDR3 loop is CACDTGRIFGTDKLTF. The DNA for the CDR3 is TGTGCCTGTGACACCGGGAGGATCTTTGGGACCGATAAACTCACCTTT.

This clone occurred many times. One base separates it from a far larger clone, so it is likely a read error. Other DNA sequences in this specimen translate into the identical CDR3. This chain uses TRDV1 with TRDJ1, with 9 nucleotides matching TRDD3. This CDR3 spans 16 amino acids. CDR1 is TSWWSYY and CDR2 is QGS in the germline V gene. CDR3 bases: TGTGCCCTTGGGGAACTAGGGGGGATACACACCGATAAACTCATCTTT. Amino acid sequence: CALGELGGIHTDKLIF.

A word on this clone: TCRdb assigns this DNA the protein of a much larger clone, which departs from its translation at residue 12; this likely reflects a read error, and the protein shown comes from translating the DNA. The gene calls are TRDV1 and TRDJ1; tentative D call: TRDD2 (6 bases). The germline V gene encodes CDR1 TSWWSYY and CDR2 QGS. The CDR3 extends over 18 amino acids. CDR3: CALGNWPSHPLDTDKLIF. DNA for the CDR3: TGCGCTCTTGGGAATTGGCCTTCCCACCCCCTTGACACCGATAAACTCATCTTT.

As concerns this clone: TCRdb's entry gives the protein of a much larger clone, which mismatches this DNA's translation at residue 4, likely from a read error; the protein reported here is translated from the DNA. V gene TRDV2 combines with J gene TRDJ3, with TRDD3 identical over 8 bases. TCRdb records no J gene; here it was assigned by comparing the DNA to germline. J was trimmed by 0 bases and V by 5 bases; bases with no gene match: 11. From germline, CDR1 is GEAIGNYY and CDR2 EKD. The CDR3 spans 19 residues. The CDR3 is CACGRGIGHISWDTRQMFF. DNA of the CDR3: TGTGCCTGTGGCCGGGGGATAGGGCACATCTCCTGGGACACCCGACAGATGTTTTTC.

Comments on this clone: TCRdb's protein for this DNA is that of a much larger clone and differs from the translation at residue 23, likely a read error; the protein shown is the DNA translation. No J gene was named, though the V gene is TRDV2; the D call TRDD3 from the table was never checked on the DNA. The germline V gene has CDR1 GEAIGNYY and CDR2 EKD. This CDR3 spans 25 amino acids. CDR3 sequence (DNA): TGTGCCTGTGACACTTCCTGCTTTAGACTGGGGACTCACGCATCCAGCCGAACCAATACCGATAAACCCATCTTT. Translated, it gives CACDTSCFRLGTHASSRTNTDKPIF.

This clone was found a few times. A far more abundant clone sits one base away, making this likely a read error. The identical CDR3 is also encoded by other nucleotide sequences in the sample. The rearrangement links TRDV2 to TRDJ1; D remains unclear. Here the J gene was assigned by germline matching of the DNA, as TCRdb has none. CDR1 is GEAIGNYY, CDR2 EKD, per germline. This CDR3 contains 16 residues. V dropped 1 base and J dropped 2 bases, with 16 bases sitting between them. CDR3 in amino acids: CACDTVLRTGTDKLIF. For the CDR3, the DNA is TGTGCCTGTGACACTGTTCTCCGTACGGGGACCGATAAACTCATCTTT.

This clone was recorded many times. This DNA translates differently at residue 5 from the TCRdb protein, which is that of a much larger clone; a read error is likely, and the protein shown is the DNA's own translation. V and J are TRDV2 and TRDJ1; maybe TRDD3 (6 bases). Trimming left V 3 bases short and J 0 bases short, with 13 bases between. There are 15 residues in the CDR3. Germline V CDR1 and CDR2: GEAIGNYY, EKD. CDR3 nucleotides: TGTGCCTGTGACGCGGGGGGAGACCACACCGATAAACTCATCTTT. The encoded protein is CACDAGGDHTDKLIF.

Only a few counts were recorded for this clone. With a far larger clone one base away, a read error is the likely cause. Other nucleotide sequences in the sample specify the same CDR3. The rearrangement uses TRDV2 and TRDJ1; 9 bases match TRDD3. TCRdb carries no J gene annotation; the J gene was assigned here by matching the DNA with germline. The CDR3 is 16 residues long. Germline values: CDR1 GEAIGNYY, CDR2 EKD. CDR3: CACVSTGGAYTDKLIF. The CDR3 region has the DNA TGTGCTTGTGTCAGTACTGGGGGAGCGTACACCGATAAACTCATCTTT.

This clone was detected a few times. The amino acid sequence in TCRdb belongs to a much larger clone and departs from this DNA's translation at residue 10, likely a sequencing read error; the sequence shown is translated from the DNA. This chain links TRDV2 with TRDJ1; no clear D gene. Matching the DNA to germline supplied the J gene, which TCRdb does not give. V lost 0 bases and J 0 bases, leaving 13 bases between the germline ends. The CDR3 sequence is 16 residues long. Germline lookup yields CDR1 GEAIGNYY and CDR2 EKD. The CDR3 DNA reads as TGTGCCTGTGACACCGTTGAACGGAGGCACACCGATAAACTCATCTTT. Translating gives CACDTVERRHTDKLIF.

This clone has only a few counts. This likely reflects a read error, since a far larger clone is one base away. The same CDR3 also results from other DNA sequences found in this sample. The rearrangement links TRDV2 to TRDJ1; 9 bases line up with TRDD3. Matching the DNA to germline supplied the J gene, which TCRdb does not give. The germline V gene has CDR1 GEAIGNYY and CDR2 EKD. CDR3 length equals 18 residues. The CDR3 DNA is TGCGCCTGTGACACCCTACAGGACTGGGGGAACAACACCGATAAACTCATCTTT. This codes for CACDTLQDWGNNTDKLIF.

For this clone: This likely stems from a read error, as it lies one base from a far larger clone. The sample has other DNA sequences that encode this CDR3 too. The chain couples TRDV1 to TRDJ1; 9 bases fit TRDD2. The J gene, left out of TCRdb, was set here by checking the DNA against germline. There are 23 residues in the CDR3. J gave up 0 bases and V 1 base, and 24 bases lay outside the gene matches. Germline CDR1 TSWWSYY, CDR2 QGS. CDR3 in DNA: TGTGCTCTTGGGGAACATTGTTGTAGGCCTTCCTACTCCTACGGGGGGTACACCGATAAACTCATCTTT. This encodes CALGEHCCRPSYSYGGYTDKLIF.

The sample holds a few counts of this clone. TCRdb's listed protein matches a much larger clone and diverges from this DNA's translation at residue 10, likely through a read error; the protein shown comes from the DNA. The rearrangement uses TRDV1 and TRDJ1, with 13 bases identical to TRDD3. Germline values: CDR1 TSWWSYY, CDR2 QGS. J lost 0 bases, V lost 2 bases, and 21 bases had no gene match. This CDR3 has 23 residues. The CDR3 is CALGENPSHALGDTPVYTDKLIF. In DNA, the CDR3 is TGTGCTCTTGGGGAAAACCCCTCCCACGCACTGGGGGATACGCCAGTGTACACCGATAAACTCATCTTT.

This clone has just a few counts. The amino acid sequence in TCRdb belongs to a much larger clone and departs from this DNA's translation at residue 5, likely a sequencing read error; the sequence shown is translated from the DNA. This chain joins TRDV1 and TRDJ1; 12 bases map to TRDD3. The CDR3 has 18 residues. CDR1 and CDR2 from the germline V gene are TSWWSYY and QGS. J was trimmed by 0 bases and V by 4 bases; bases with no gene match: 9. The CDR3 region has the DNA TGTGCTCTTGGGGGGACGCCTGGGGGATACGGGTACACCGATAAACTCATCTTT. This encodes CALGGTPGGYGYTDKLIF.

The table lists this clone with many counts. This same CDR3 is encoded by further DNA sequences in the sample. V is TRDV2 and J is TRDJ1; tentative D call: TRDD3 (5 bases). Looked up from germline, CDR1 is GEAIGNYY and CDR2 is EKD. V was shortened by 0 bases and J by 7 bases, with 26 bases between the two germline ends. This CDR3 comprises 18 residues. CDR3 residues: CACDTILLNLLGNTKLIF. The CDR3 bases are TGTGCCTGTGACACCATCCTCCTGAACCTATTGGGGAATACTAAACTCATCTTT.

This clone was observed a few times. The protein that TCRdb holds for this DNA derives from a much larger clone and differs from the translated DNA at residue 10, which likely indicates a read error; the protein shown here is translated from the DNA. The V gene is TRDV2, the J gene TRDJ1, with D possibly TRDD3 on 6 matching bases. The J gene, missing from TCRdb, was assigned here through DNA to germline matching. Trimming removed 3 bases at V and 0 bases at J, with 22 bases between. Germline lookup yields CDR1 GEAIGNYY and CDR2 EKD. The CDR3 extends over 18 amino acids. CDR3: CACDAINTGSLYTDKLIF. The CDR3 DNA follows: TGTGCCTGTGACGCCATTAATACTGGGAGCCTGTACACCGATAAACTCATCTTT.

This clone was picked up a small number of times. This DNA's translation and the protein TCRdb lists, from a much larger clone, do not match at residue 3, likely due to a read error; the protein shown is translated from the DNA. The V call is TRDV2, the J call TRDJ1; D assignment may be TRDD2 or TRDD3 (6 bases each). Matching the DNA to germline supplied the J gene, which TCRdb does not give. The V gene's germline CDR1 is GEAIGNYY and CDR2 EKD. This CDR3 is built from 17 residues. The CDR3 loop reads CARDSPTGVGDTDKLIF. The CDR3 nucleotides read TGTGCCCGTGACAGTCCTACAGGAGTGGGGGACACCGATAAACTCATCTTT.

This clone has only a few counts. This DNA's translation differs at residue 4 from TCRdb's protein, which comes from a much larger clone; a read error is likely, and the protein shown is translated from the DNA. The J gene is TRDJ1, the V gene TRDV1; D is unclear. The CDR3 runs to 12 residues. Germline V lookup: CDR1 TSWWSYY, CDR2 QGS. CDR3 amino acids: CALEERRHKLIF. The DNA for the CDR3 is TGTGCTCTTGAGGAACGTCGACATAAACTCATCTTT.

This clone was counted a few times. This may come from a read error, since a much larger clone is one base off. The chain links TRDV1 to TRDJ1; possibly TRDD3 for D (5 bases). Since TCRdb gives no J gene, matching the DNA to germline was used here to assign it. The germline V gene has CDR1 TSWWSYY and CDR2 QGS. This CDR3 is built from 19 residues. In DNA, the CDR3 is TGTGCCCTTGGGGAACACACTCGTTTCTCCGGGGTTAACACCGATAAACTCATCTTT. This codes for CALGEHTRFSGVNTDKLIF.

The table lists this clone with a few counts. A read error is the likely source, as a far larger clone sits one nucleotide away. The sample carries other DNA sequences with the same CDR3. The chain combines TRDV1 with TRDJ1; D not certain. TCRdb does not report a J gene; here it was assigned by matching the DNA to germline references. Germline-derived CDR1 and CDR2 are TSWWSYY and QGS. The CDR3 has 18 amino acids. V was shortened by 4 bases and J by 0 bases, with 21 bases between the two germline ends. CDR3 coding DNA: TGTGCTCTTGGGGTCCACCGAGCCCAGGTCGAGTACACCGATAAACTCATCTTT. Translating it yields CALGVHRAQVEYTDKLIF.